This passage covers 5 T cell receptor beta chains from one sample sequenced in a study of graft-versus-host responses after intestinal transplantation. Libraries were prepared by immunoSEQ multiplex PCR; TCRdb keeps only in-frame clonotypes and omits some of them. The profile shows fewer than 95,000 clones, 85% to 95% of them singletons. No antigen has been identified for these receptors. Source: unstimulated CD4+ T cells sorted from spleen or lymph node cells, taken before transplant. The receptor set was obtained from a human donor who was the organ donor for an intestinal transplant.

This clone was detected once. The V and J genes are TRBV9 and TRBJ2-4; D unresolved. V was trimmed by 0 bases and J by 4 bases, leaving 5 bases between them. CDR1 and CDR2 from the germline V gene are SGDLS and YYNGEE. The CDR3 is 13 amino acids. CDR3 protein: CASSVDGKNIQYF. The CDR3 DNA follows: TGTGCCAGCAGCGTAGACGGGAAAAACATTCAGTACTTC.

The chain employs TRBV6-5 and TRBJ1-2; D is ambiguous. Germline loops: CDR1 MNHEY, CDR2 SVGAGI. The CDR3 loop spans 12 amino acids. V was cut by 2 bases and J by 8 bases, with 9 bases left in between. The CDR3 loop reads CASSYGGQGYTF. In nucleotides, the CDR3 is TGTGCCAGCAGTTACGGTGGTCAAGGCTACACCTTC.

This chain connects TRBV2 to TRBJ1-5; D uncertain. The ends were cut back, 3 bases at V and 7 bases at J, with 10 bases in the middle. CDR3 length: 13 residues. Germline CDR1 and CDR2: SNHLY and FYNNEI. The CDR3 protein is CASSETWGQPQHF. For the CDR3, the DNA is TGTGCCAGCAGTGAGACATGGGGACAGCCCCAGCATTTT.

In the case of this clone: A read error may account for a junction end that differs from germline. The chain is built from TRBV29-1 and TRBJ2-3; perhaps TRBD1 as D (5 bases). The germline CDR1 and CDR2 sequences are SQVTM and ANQGSEA. The CDR3 runs to 12 residues. CDR3 loop: CSVARGTDMQYF. The CDR3 nucleotides are TGCAGCGTAGCAAGGGGCACAGATATGCAGTATTTT.

The genes are TRBV4-1 and TRBJ2-1; TRBD1 agrees at 12 bases. The germline CDR1 and CDR2 sequences are MGHRA and YSYEKL. The CDR3 has 16 residues. With 0 bases clipped from V and 7 bases from J, the junction kept 4 bases outside the gene matches. This chain's CDR3 is CASSQEGQGAANEQFF. The DNA of the CDR3 is TGCGCCAGCAGCCAAGAGGGACAGGGGGCCGCTAATGAGCAGTTCTTC.